This TCR beta chain was identified in a study of shared clonotypes between healthy human individuals. For the study at large: A donor's plate count was three for CD4 naive and three for CD4 memory; CD8 naive had two and CD8 memory one.

The CDR3 is made up of 15 amino acids. After removal of 4 bases from V and 4 bases from J, the junction contained 8 bases not matched to a gene. From germline, CDR1 is MNHEY and CDR2 SVGAGI. Measured with immunoSEQ multiplex PCR; TCRdb has only the in-frame clones, and not every one. The table has a few million clones, just over 90% seen once; the top ten hold around 0.14%. Sequences were obtained from naive CD4+ T cells sorted from blood. Subset in this sample: CD45RA+ positively selected. The V call is TRBV6-5, the J call TRBJ1-1, with TRBD1 matching over 8 bases. The source is a young man in good health. The chain's CDR3 is CASSSPTGAVTEAFF. Written as DNA, the CDR3 is TGTGCCAGCAGTTCTCCGACAGGGGCGGTCACTGAAGCTTTCTTT.